Shown below are 17 T cell receptor beta chains from a single sample sequenced in a study of cytomegalovirus exposure and HLA in healthy donors. This PCR relied on a set of 60 Vbeta primers and 13 Jbeta primers. Sequencing was performed with immunoSEQ multiplex PCR; in TCRdb, only in-frame clones are kept and a portion is missing. The table lists roughly 160,000 clones, 60% to 80% of them singletons. Sequencing was done on a sample of PBMCs. The receptors here all came from a man aged 50 or older in good health and CMV-seropositive.

The chain couples TRBV10-3 to TRBJ2-3; D not resolved. Between the trimmed V and J ends, which lost 4 bases and 0 bases, there was a span of 14 bases. This CDR3 region has 16 residues. Germline V gives CDR1 ENHRY, CDR2 SYGVKD. This CDR3 reads CAISGTTTVSTDTQYF. In DNA, the CDR3 is TGTGCCATCAGTGGAACCACTACGGTTAGCACAGATACGCAGTATTTT.

The V and J genes are TRBV5-4 and TRBJ2-2, with D maybe TRBD2 (5 bases). CDR1 and CDR2 from the germline V gene are SGHNT and YYREEE (reference sequence). The V end was cut by 3 bases, the J end by 7 bases, with 16 bases between. The CDR3 covers 15 residues. The CDR3 reads CASSSPPRVGGELFF. Written as DNA, the CDR3 is TGTGCCAGCAGCTCGCCTCCGCGGGTCGGCGGGGAGCTGTTTTTT.

The chain combines TRBV28 with TRBJ1-5; a weak D match, TRBD1 (5 bases). Trimming stripped 3 bases from V and 1 base from J, with 13 bases between. Germline V lookup: CDR1 MDHEN, CDR2 SYDVKM. This CDR3 spans 16 amino acids. DNA for the CDR3: TGTGCCAGCAGTTTCACCGGGGGGGGGAGCAATCAGCCCCAGCATTTT. This sequence encodes CASSFTGGGSNQPQHF. The full variable domain, its missing parts supplied by reference TRBV28 and TRBJ1-5, is DVKVTQSSRYLVKRTGEKVFLECVQDMDHENMFWYRQDPGLGLRLIYFSYDVKMKEKGDIPEGYSVSREKKERFSLILESASTNQTSMYLCASSFTGGGSNQPQHFGDGTRLSIL.

This clone was counted a few times. The chain couples TRBV18 to TRBJ2-7; 8 nucleotides align to TRBD1. Trimming took 2 bases from V and 2 from J; bases not matched to a gene: 5. The CDR3 has 15 residues. Germline CDR1 reads KGHSH; CDR2 reads LQKENI. The chain's CDR3 is CASSPRQGTPYEQYF. The CDR3 DNA sequence: TGTGCCAGCTCACCAAGACAGGGGACCCCCTACGAGCAGTACTTC. Full variable domain (missing parts from reference TRBV18 and TRBJ2-7): NAGVMQNPRHLVRRRGQEARLRCSPMKGHSHVYWYRQLPEEGLKFMVYLQKENIIDESGMPKERFSAEFPKEGPSILRIQQVVRGDSAAYFCASSPRQGTPYEQYFGPGTRLTVT.

Details on this clone: The junction differs from germline at one of its ends, possibly a read error. The chain is built from TRBV7-7 and TRBJ2-2; D may match TRBD1 or TRBD2 (6 bases each). CDR1 and CDR2 from the germline V gene are SSHAT and FNYEAQ (reference sequence). The CDR3 has 15 residues. In DNA form, the CDR3 reads TGTGCTAGCAGCTTAGGGGGACTGCGTACCGGGGAGCTGTTTTTT. Its translation: CASSLGGLRTGELFF.

The gene calls are TRBV5-1 and TRBJ2-1, with 9 bases aligning to TRBD2. V lost 1 base and J lost 1; bases outside the gene matches: 9. The CDR3 covers 18 residues. In germline, CDR1 is SGHRS, CDR2 YFSETQ. The CDR3 DNA reads as TGCGCCAGCAGCTTGAGGGCCCTAGCGGGACCTTCCTACAATGAGCAGTTCTTC. This codes for CASSLRALAGPSYNEQFF. The variable domain in full, with the rest retrieved from reference TRBV5-1 and TRBJ2-1, is KAGVTQTPRYLIKTRGQQVTLSCSPISGHRSVSWYQQTPGQGLQFLFEYFSETQRNKGNFPGRFSGRQFSNSRSEMNVSTLELGDSALYLCASSLRALAGPSYNEQFFGPGTRLTVL.

The table lists this clone with a few counts. The rearrangement links TRBV19 to TRBJ2-7, with TRBD1 matching 8 bases. In germline, CDR1 is LNHDA, CDR2 SQIVND (reference sequence). This CDR3 region has 16 residues. Trimming at V came to 0 bases and at J to 2 bases, leaving 6 bases not matched to a gene. The CDR3 DNA follows: TGTGCCAGTAGTATAGAGGGACAGGTGATCCCCTACGAGCAGTACTTC. Translation gives CASSIEGQVIPYEQYF. Drawing the rest from reference TRBV19 and TRBJ2-7, the complete variable domain is DGGITQSPKYLFRKEGQNVTLSCEQNLNHDAMYWYRQDPGQGLRLIYYSQIVNDFQKGDIAEGYSVSREKKESFPLTVTSAQKNPTAFYLCASSIEGQVIPYEQYFGPGTRLTVT.

V is TRBV7-9 and J is TRBJ1-4; D unresolved. The germline CDR1 and CDR2 sequences are SEHNR and FQNEAQ (reference sequence). This CDR3 has 14 amino acids. Trimming left V 1 base short and J 7 bases short, with 10 bases between. The CDR3 coding sequence is TGTGCCAGCAGCTTAGGCACTGAAAGTGAAAAACTGTTTTTT. It encodes CASSLGTESEKLFF.

This clone was found a few times. The chain has TRBV5-1 and TRBJ1-2; 11 bases are shared with TRBD1. Germline assignment: CDR1 SGHRS and CDR2 YFSETQ. The CDR3 extends over 14 amino acids. With 4 bases clipped from V and 4 bases from J, the junction kept 3 bases outside the gene matches. DNA of the CDR3: TGCGCCAGCAGCGAGGGACAGGGGGTCTATGGCTACACCTTC. Its protein product is CASSEGQGVYGYTF.

The gene calls are TRBV18 and TRBJ1-5; the D is unclear. V was pared by 4 bases and J by 4 bases, with 8 bases between. The germline V gene has CDR1 KGHSH and CDR2 LQKENI. This CDR3 is 13 amino acids long. In DNA form, the CDR3 reads TGTGCCAGCTCACAACAGCGGAATCAGCCCCAGCATTTT. Protein product: CASSQQRNQPQHF.

This chain links TRBV7-9 with TRBJ2-5; 7 bases agree with TRBD2. The DNA end is more similar to TRBJ2-7, so the J call may be wrong. Germline CDR1 is SEHNR and CDR2 is FQNEAQ (reference sequence). This CDR3 has 15 residues. CDR3 nucleotide sequence: TGTGCCAGCAGCCTGGGGCGGGGAGGGGTCAACGAGCAGTACTTC. It encodes CASSLGRGGVNEQYF.

J is TRBJ1-4 and V is TRBV10-3; D remains unclear. Trimming left V 11 bases short and J 0 bases short, with 10 bases between. The CDR3 covers 13 residues. Germline V gene data show CDR1 as ENHRY and CDR2 as SYGVKD. The CDR3 spells CAVQKATNEKLFF. For the CDR3, the DNA is TGTGCCGTACAGAAGGCAACTAATGAAAAACTGTTTTTT.

This clone was counted only a few times. The chain combines TRBV6-5 with TRBJ2-2; D ambiguous. V lost 0 bases and J lost 5, with 7 bases in between. This CDR3 region has 14 residues. Germline loops: CDR1 MNHEY, CDR2 SVGAGI. The CDR3 is CASSYSLETGELFF. The CDR3 coding sequence is TGTGCCAGCAGTTACTCCTTAGAAACCGGGGAGCTGTTTTTT.

This chain uses TRBV27 with TRBJ2-2, with 7 positions matching TRBD2. Germline lookup yields CDR1 MNHEY and CDR2 SMNVEV (reference sequence). The V segment lost 3 bases and the J segment 5 bases; nucleotides outside the gene matches: 3. The CDR3 sequence is 14 residues long. This CDR3 reads CASSFAGVTGELFF. The CDR3 DNA reads TGTGCCAGCAGTTTCGCGGGGGTTACCGGGGAGCTGTTTTTT.

V is TRBV7-9 and J is TRBJ2-3; 7 nucleotides agree with TRBD2. The trim removed 1 base at V and 7 bases at J, leaving 2 bases unmatched. Germline loops: CDR1 SEHNR, CDR2 FQNEAQ (reference sequence). The CDR3 has 13 amino acids. The CDR3 bases are TGTGCCAGCAGCTTAGACGGGGGGTATACGCAGTATTTT. Translated: CASSLDGGYTQYF.

V gene TRBV7-2 combines with J gene TRBJ2-7; 14 bases match TRBD2. Looked up from germline, CDR1 is SGHTA and CDR2 is FQGNSA. Trimming at V came to 5 bases and at J to 4 bases, leaving 4 bases not matched to a gene. This CDR3 region has 15 residues. The CDR3 spells CASSPRLAGGYEQYF. CDR3 coding DNA: TGTGCCAGCAGCCCCCGACTAGCGGGGGGGTACGAGCAGTACTTC.

V gene TRBV11-2 combines with J gene TRBJ1-4; D is possibly TRBD1 (6 bases). The CDR3 covers 15 residues. Trimming removed 5 bases at V and 3 bases at J, with 13 bases between. CDR1 and CDR2 (germline): SGHAT, FQNNGV. DNA of the CDR3: TGTGCCAGCAGCCAAACCAGGGGACCTAATGAAAAACTGTTTTTT. Its translation is CASSQTRGPNEKLFF. Full variable domain (remainder filled in from reference TRBV11-2 and TRBJ1-4): EAGVAQSPRYKIIEKRQSVAFWCNPISGHATLYWYQQILGQGPKLLIQFQNNGVVDDSQLPKDRFSAERLKGVDSTLKIQPAKLEDSAVYLCASSQTRGPNEKLFFGSGTQLSVL.